What follows are 20 T cell receptor beta chains derived from one specimen sequenced in a study of shared clonotypes between healthy human individuals. CD8 cells regarded as naive lacked CD45RO, were positively chosen for CCR7, and omitted terminally differentiated effector memory CD45RA+ cells. The repertoire was sequenced with immunoSEQ multiplex PCR; TCRdb's copy has only in-frame clones and lacks some. The data contain 600,000 or so clones, roughly 98% of them seen just once; the ten biggest clones take up 0.3%. The sample was naive CD8+ T cells sorted from blood. Receptors originate from a man aged 25 to 40 in good health.

The J gene is TRBJ2-1, the V gene TRBV9; maybe TRBD2 (5 bases). The CDR3 sequence is 15 residues long. The V end lost 2 bases, the J end lost 4 bases, and 13 bases lay between the germline ends. From germline, CDR1 is SGDLS and CDR2 YYNGEE. The CDR3 protein is CASSVELAEYNEQFF. In DNA form, the CDR3 reads TGTGCCAGCAGCGTGGAGCTAGCTGAATACAATGAGCAGTTCTTC.

This chain links TRBV4-1 with TRBJ2-7, with 10 bases that match TRBD2. Germline V gene lookup returns CDR1 MGHRA and CDR2 YSYEKL. J gave up 3 bases and V 0 bases, and 2 bases lay outside the gene matches. The CDR3 is 15 amino acids. For the CDR3, the DNA is TGCGCCAGCAGCCAAGAACTAGCGGGAAACTACGAGCAGTACTTC. Translation: CASSQELAGNYEQYF.

The DNA of the CDR3 is TGTGCCAGCAGTTTACGGGAGGGGCAGCTCTATGGCTACACCTTC. This sequence encodes CASSLREGQLYGYTF. The chain employs TRBV28 and TRBJ1-2; maybe TRBD1 (5 bases). This CDR3 is 15 amino acids long. Trimming took 2 bases from V and 4 from J, leaving 14 bases between them. Germline-derived CDR1 and CDR2 are MDHEN and SYDVKM.

This chain links TRBV6-4 with TRBJ1-1, with 10 nucleotides matching TRBD1. With V trimmed by 3 bases and J by 4 bases, 2 bases remained unmatched. The CDR3 contains 14 residues. Looked up from germline, CDR1 is MRHNA and CDR2 is SNTAGT. The CDR3 DNA sequence: TGTGCCAGCAGTGAAGGGACAGGGGCCACTGAAGCTTTCTTT. This gives the protein CASSEGTGATEAFF.

The chain couples TRBV5-4 to TRBJ2-7; D gene uncertain. V was pared by 0 bases and J by 1 base, with 8 bases between. There are 14 residues in the CDR3. Germline lookup yields CDR1 SGHNT and CDR2 YYREEE (reference sequence). The CDR3 spells CASSLAQTSYEQYF. CDR3 coding DNA: TGTGCCAGCAGCTTGGCACAGACTTCCTACGAGCAGTACTTC.

The chain joins TRBV29-1 to TRBJ2-7; unclear D gene. Looked up from germline, CDR1 is SQVTM and CDR2 is ANQGSEA. The CDR3 is 13 residues long. V lost 4 bases and J lost 0, with 10 bases in between. DNA of the CDR3: TGCAGCGTTGCTGGACCGGCCTCCTACGAGCAGTACTTC. Translated: CSVAGPASYEQYF.

This chain joins TRBV5-6 and TRBJ2-5, with 10 bases aligning to TRBD1. Trimming removed 3 bases from V and 5 bases from J; junction bases left unmatched: 4. From germline, CDR1 is SGHDT and CDR2 YYEEEE. The CDR3 is 14 amino acids. This CDR3 reads CASSYGTGEETQYF. The CDR3 nucleotides are TGTGCCAGCAGCTACGGGACAGGGGAGGAGACCCAGTACTTC.

V is TRBV11-2 and J is TRBJ2-2; no clear D. This CDR3 is 16 amino acids long. V was pared by 2 bases and J by 0 bases, with 10 bases between. Germline V gene data show CDR1 as SGHAT and CDR2 as FQNNGV. The CDR3, as DNA: TGTGCCAGCAGCTTAATAGGCCAGACGAACACCGGGGAGCTGTTTTTT. Protein product: CASSLIGQTNTGELFF. Full variable domain (outside the CDR3, taken from reference TRBV11-2 and TRBJ2-2): EAGVAQSPRYKIIEKRQSVAFWCNPISGHATLYWYQQILGQGPKLLIQFQNNGVVDDSQLPKDRFSAERLKGVDSTLKIQPAKLEDSAVYLCASSLIGQTNTGELFFGEGSRLTVL.

The V gene is TRBV7-3, the J gene TRBJ2-1, with TRBD2 identical over 12 bases. Germline V gene data show CDR1 as SGHTA and CDR2 as FQGTGA. The CDR3 covers 15 residues. The trim removed 5 bases at V and 5 bases at J, leaving 4 bases unmatched. Written as DNA, the CDR3 is TGTGCCAGCAGCCTAGCGGGAGGGCCTGACAATGAGCAGTTCTTC. Translating it yields CASSLAGGPDNEQFF.

This clone was observed once. This rearrangement joins TRBV6-5 to TRBJ2-7, with TRBD2 identical over 12 bases. The CDR3 has 16 residues. Germline trimming cut 2 bases from V and 2 bases from J; bases unmatched to any gene: 4. Germline V gene lookup returns CDR1 MNHEY and CDR2 SVGAGI. The DNA for the CDR3 is TGTGCCAGCAGTTACGCGACTAGCGGGGGTCCCTACGAGCAGTACTTC. As protein: CASSYATSGGPYEQYF.

The chain carries TRBV14 and TRBJ2-1; 9 bases line up with TRBD2. The CDR3 extends over 15 amino acids. Germline V gene sequence: CDR1 SGHDN, CDR2 FVKESK. V shed 0 bases and J 9 bases; nucleotides not matched to a gene: 6. Here the CDR3 reads CASSQEEGGRAEQFF. The CDR3 DNA reads as TGTGCCAGCAGCCAAGAAGAGGGCGGGAGGGCTGAGCAGTTCTTC.

In DNA form, the CDR3 reads TGCGCCAGCAGCCAAGTACTAGCGGGAGGGTCCTACAATGAGCAGTTCTTC. It specifies CASSQVLAGGSYNEQFF. This chain joins TRBV4-3 and TRBJ2-1; 13 bases fit TRBD2. CDR3 length: 17 amino acids. The ends lost 1 base at V and 1 base at J; junction bases unmatched: 1. Germline lookup yields CDR1 LGHNA and CDR2 YSLEER.

This rearrangement joins TRBV27 to TRBJ2-7; 8 bases align to TRBD1. The CDR3 consists of 14 residues. The germline V gene encodes CDR1 MNHEY and CDR2 SMNVEV (reference sequence). V was clipped by 6 bases and J by 0 bases; unmatched bases: 4. The CDR3 DNA reads as TGTGCCAGCAGCCGGACAGGGAGCTCCTACGAGCAGTACTTC. The encoded protein is CASSRTGSSYEQYF.

This clone was detected only once. The chain recombines TRBV4-3 with TRBJ1-2; D may be TRBD1 (5 bases). The germline V and J ends were trimmed by 0 bases and 2 bases, with 13 bases remaining between them. The CDR3 runs 16 residues. CDR1 is LGHNA, CDR2 YSLEER, per germline. The CDR3, as DNA: TGCGCCAGCAGCCAAGATTCGGCAGGGTTCAACTATGGCTACACCTTC. Translating gives CASSQDSAGFNYGYTF.

This chain joins TRBV7-8 and TRBJ1-4, with TRBD1 matching over 8 bases. There are 19 residues in the CDR3. The V segment lost 2 bases and the J segment 0 bases; nucleotides outside the gene matches: 11. Looked up from germline, CDR1 is SGHVS and CDR2 is FQNEAQ. As DNA, the CDR3 is TGTGCCAGCAGCTTATTGGCCCGACAGGGGTTCTCAACTAATGAAAAACTGTTTTTT. This sequence encodes CASSLLARQGFSTNEKLFF.

This chain joins TRBV5-6 and TRBJ2-3; D might be TRBD2 (5 bases). CDR1 and CDR2 (germline): SGHDT, YYEEEE. V was trimmed by 0 bases and J by 2 bases, leaving 7 bases between them. The CDR3 is 14 residues long. The CDR3 region is CASSLGLNTDTQYF. In nucleotides, the CDR3 is TGTGCCAGCAGCTTGGGACTAAACACAGATACGCAGTATTTT.

The chain combines TRBV27 with TRBJ1-1; 9 positions agree with TRBD1. Germline CDR1 and CDR2: MNHEY and SMNVEV (reference sequence). Trimming cost V 6 bases and J 5 bases; bases outside gene matches: 7. This CDR3 has 14 residues. CDR3 nucleotide sequence: TGTGCCAGCAGACAAACAGGGGGCGTGACTGAAGCTTTCTTT. Its translation is CASRQTGGVTEAFF.

The chain is built from TRBV4-1 and TRBJ2-5; 7 bases are a match to TRBD1. The CDR3 length is 15 residues. The germline gives CDR1 MGHRA, CDR2 YSYEKL. After removal of 1 base from V and 4 bases from J, the junction contained 6 bases not matched to a gene. CDR3 sequence (DNA): TGCGCCAGCAGCCAAGCCGACAGGGTAGGAGAGACCCAGTACTTC. Its protein is CASSQADRVGETQYF.

The chain employs TRBV19 and TRBJ2-3; D is possibly TRBD2 (5 bases). The CDR3 is 14 residues long. Trimming took 8 bases from V and 4 from J, leaving 16 bases between them. Germline CDR1 and CDR2: LNHDA and SQIVND (reference sequence). In DNA, the CDR3 is TGTGCCAGTTCTAGGACGGGGTCCCCAGATACGCAGTATTTT. Amino acid sequence: CASSRTGSPDTQYF.

The chain carries TRBV27 and TRBJ2-1, with D unresolved. The CDR3 totals 15 residues. Germline V lookup: CDR1 MNHEY, CDR2 SMNVEV (reference sequence). V lost 7 bases and J lost 0, with 13 bases in between. The CDR3 loop reads CASTKGSYSYNEQFF. The CDR3 DNA reads as TGTGCCAGCACAAAGGGCAGCTACTCCTACAATGAGCAGTTCTTC.